A single sample is the source of the 30 T cell receptor beta chains below, sequenced in a study of T cell repertoires in cytomegalovirus infection. TCRdb called the reads again in MiXCR, with one record for every CDR3 protein. The repertoire holds approximately 1,000,000 distinct CDR3 sequences, about a third seen once, with 10% to 15% in the top ten. Antigens of these TCRs are unknown. Here the sequenced sample was cultured CD8+ T cells from PBMCs, taken from culture after CMV antigen stimulation. Receptors were obtained from a human donor in good health (CMV status not recorded). Some clones in this sample may be carry-over from other donors' samples.

This chain uses TRBV7-9 with TRBJ1-1; D not certain. Germline loops: CDR1 SEHNR, CDR2 FQNEAQ (reference sequence). Trimming stripped 6 bases from V and 1 base from J, with 24 bases between. This CDR3 is built from 18 residues. The CDR3 DNA reads as TGTGCCAGCAGTCCTCCTCCCCGGTTATCGAACGGGAACACTGAAGCTTTCTTT. This encodes CASSPPPRLSNGNTEAFF.

The chain carries TRBV4-2 and TRBJ1-2; 9 bases are a match to TRBD1. CDR3 size: 17 residues. The germline V gene has CDR1 LGHNA and CDR2 YNFKEQ. The V gene end was trimmed by 0 bases and the J gene end by 6 bases; junction bases not matched to a gene: 11. CDR3 in amino acids: CASSQDAGGTGGDGYTF. DNA for the CDR3: TGTGCCAGCAGCCAAGATGCGGGGGGAACAGGGGGCGATGGCTACACCTTC.

With regard to this clonotype: Germline is not matched at one junction end, which may reflect a read error. The chain recombines TRBV4-1 with TRBJ2-1, with D perhaps being TRBD1 or TRBD2 (5 bases each). The CDR3 sequence is 16 residues long. The germline gives CDR1 MGHRA, CDR2 YSYEKL. The CDR3 coding sequence is TGTGCCAGCAGCCAAGTGGCTGTGGGGGATTCCGATGAGCAGTTCTTC. The encoded protein is CASSQVAVGDSDEQFF.

The chain uses TRBV19 and TRBJ2-3; tentative D call: TRBD2 (5 bases). CDR3 length equals 13 residues. CDR1 is LNHDA and CDR2 is SQIVND in the germline V gene (reference sequence). The V gene lost 10 bases and the J gene lost 6 bases, with 17 bases spanning the gap. The CDR3 spells CATSRLARDTQYF. In DNA form, the CDR3 reads TGTGCCACCTCGAGGCTAGCTCGTGATACGCAGTATTTT.

As concerns this clonotype: A single base separates this from a much larger clone, so it may be a read error. The chain carries TRBV7-8 and TRBJ1-4; D perhaps matches TRBD1 (5 bases). V lost 6 bases and J lost 6, with 20 bases in between. The CDR3 length is 16 residues. Germline V lookup: CDR1 SGHVS, CDR2 FQNEAQ. CDR3 amino acids: CASSRESTGRDEKLFF. The CDR3, as DNA: TGTGCCAGCAGTAGGGAGAGTACAGGACGTGATGAAAAACTGTTTTTT.

This clonotype was seen more than once but under ten times. V and J are TRBV7-9 and TRBJ1-5; unclear D gene. The CDR3 spans 15 residues. CDR1 is SEHNR, CDR2 FQNEAQ, per germline (reference sequence). Deletions cut 1 base from V and 6 bases from J, with 13 bases between. CDR3 residues: CASSLGTRGTQPQHF. The CDR3 DNA is TGTGCCAGCAGCTTAGGAACTAGAGGCACTCAGCCCCAGCATTTT. The variable domain in full, with the rest retrieved from reference TRBV7-9 and TRBJ1-5, is DTGVSQNPRHKITKRGQNVTFRCDPISEHNRLYWYRQTLGQGPEFLTYFQNEAQLEKSRLLSDRFSAERPKGSFSTLEIQRTEQGDSAMYLCASSLGTRGTQPQHFGDGTRLSIL.

The genes are TRBV4-1 and TRBJ1-2; 8 bases line up with TRBD1. The CDR3 sequence is 15 residues long. Unmatched junction bases numbered 5, after V lost 1 base and J lost 4 bases. CDR1 MGHRA and CDR2 YSYEKL come from the germline V gene. In DNA, the CDR3 is TGCGCCAGCAGCCAAGGGGACAGGTGGACCTATGGCTACACCTTC. Protein sequence: CASSQGDRWTYGYTF.

The chain couples TRBV24-1 to TRBJ2-1; 7 bases match TRBD1. The ends lost 5 bases at V and 5 bases at J; junction bases unmatched: 5. The germline gives CDR1 KGHDR, CDR2 SFDVKD. The CDR3 extends over 14 amino acids. The CDR3 is CATSVTDRNNEQFF. In nucleotides, the CDR3 is TGTGCCACCAGTGTAACGGACAGGAACAATGAGCAGTTCTTC.

V usage is TRBV6-1 and J usage is TRBJ1-2, with a weak D call TRBD1 (5 bases). V was clipped by 1 base and J by 8 bases, with 23 bases between them. Germline V gene data show CDR1 as MNHNS and CDR2 as SASEGT. The CDR3 has 17 amino acids. The CDR3 protein is CASSEDGPPETDNGYTF. The CDR3 bases are TGTGCCAGCAGTGAAGACGGCCCCCCCGAGACGGACAACGGCTACACCTTC.

This clonotype was counted between two and nine times. The chain links TRBV4-1 to TRBJ2-5; a possible D gene is TRBD2 (6 bases). Trimming left V 0 bases short and J 5 bases short, with 16 bases between. Per the germline V gene, CDR1 is MGHRA and CDR2 is YSYEKL. CDR3 length: 16 amino acids. The CDR3 here is CASSQETSGGRETQYF. The CDR3 DNA reads TGCGCCAGCAGCCAAGAGACTAGTGGGGGGAGGGAGACCCAGTACTTC.

This clonotype was recorded many times. This chain links TRBV10-1 with TRBJ2-7; no clear D. The germline V gene encodes CDR1 WNHNN and CDR2 SYGVQD (reference sequence). The CDR3 is 14 residues long. V was clipped by 2 bases and J by 1 base, with 9 bases between them. In nucleotides, the CDR3 is TGCGCCAGCAGTGAGAGGGCACCATCCTACGAGCAGTACTTC. Protein sequence: CASSERAPSYEQYF.

This clonotype was seen a few times. This rearrangement joins TRBV5-4 to TRBJ2-1; 7 nucleotides match TRBD2. This CDR3 comprises 16 residues. The germline CDR1 and CDR2 sequences are SGHNT and YYREEE (reference sequence). Trimming took 4 bases from V and 6 from J; bases not matched to a gene: 13. In DNA, the CDR3 is TGTGCCAGCAGCCCCCTGGGAGCGGGGCCCCCCAATGAGCAGTTCTTC. Translation: CASSPLGAGPPNEQFF.

V gene TRBV27 combines with J gene TRBJ1-2; D perhaps matches TRBD1 (6 bases). Trimming removed 5 bases from V and 3 bases from J, with 13 bases in between. This CDR3 is 14 amino acids long. Germline lookup yields CDR1 MNHEY and CDR2 SMNVEV (reference sequence). The CDR3 region is CASSPYWTDYGYTF. Written as DNA, the CDR3 is TGTGCCAGCAGTCCTTATTGGACAGACTATGGCTACACCTTC.

J is TRBJ1-2 and V is TRBV6-5, with unresolved D. V lost 4 bases to trimming and J lost 4 bases, with 10 bases between them. CDR1 and CDR2 from the germline V gene are MNHEY and SVGAGI. The CDR3 loop spans 13 amino acids. CDR3 amino acids: CASSFDPSYGYTF. DNA for the CDR3: TGTGCCAGCAGTTTCGACCCGAGCTATGGCTACACCTTC.

In this sample, this clonotype turned up a few times. The chain couples TRBV7-3 to TRBJ1-2, with D perhaps matching TRBD1 (5 bases). In germline, CDR1 is SGHTA, CDR2 FQGTGA. The length of the CDR3 is 13 residues. Trimming took off 5 bases at V and 7 bases at J, with 14 bases between the two ends. CDR3 nucleotide sequence: TGTGCCAGCAGCCCCAGGGATGGGCGTGGCTACACCTTC. Translated: CASSPRDGRGYTF. Variable domain in full (rest from reference TRBV7-3 and TRBJ1-2): GAGVSQTPSNKVTEKGKYVELRCDPISGHTALYWYRQSLGQGPEFLIYFQGTGAADDSGLPNDRFFAVRPEGSVSTLKIQRTERGDSAVYLCASSPRDGRGYTFGSGTRLTVV.

This clonotype showed up just a few times. The rearrangement joins TRBV6-6 to TRBJ1-1; 8 nucleotides line up with TRBD1. The CDR3 is made up of 14 amino acids. Germline CDR1 MNHNY, CDR2 SVGAGI (reference sequence). V dropped 7 bases and J dropped 6; count of bases not matched to a gene: 10. The CDR3 bases are TGTGCCAGCACCTACGACAGGGGTCCCCCTGAAGCTTTCTTT. Amino acid sequence: CASTYDRGPPEAFF.

This CDR3 is CASSLPEGYTF. CDR3 DNA sequence: TGTGCCAGCAGCTTGCCAGAGGGCTACACCTTC. The chain is built from TRBV7-9 and TRBJ1-2; D call uncertain. V was trimmed by 3 bases and J by 8 bases, leaving 7 bases between them. This CDR3 spans 11 amino acids. Germline assignment: CDR1 SEHNR and CDR2 FQNEAQ (reference sequence).

This sequence joins TRBV19 and TRBJ1-5; 9 nucleotides agree with TRBD1. V was pared by 1 base and J by 0 bases, with 7 bases of the junction left unmatched. The CDR3 has 18 residues. Germline loops: CDR1 LNHDA, CDR2 SQIVND (reference sequence). CDR3 in amino acids: CASSIGTGDPYSNQPQHF. The DNA of the CDR3 is TGTGCCAGTAGTATAGGGACAGGGGACCCGTATAGCAATCAGCCCCAGCATTTT.

This clonotype has only a few counts. The chain carries TRBV2 and TRBJ2-7; 9 bases agree with TRBD1. Trimming took 3 bases from V and 2 from J; bases not matched to a gene: 14. This CDR3 spans 18 amino acids. Per the germline V gene, CDR1 is SNHLY and CDR2 is FYNNEI. The CDR3 region has the DNA TGTGCCAGCAGTGATCCCCTTTATTCCGGGACAGGGACCTACGAGCAGTACTTC. Its translation is CASSDPLYSGTGTYEQYF.

This clonotype was recorded a few times. The chain employs TRBV7-9 and TRBJ1-1; D may be TRBD1 (5 bases). This CDR3 comprises 16 residues. The germline V and J ends were trimmed by 4 bases and 1 base, with 16 bases remaining between them. The germline V gene has CDR1 SEHNR and CDR2 FQNEAQ (reference sequence). CDR3 sequence reads: CASSYLGAGRNTEAFF. CDR3 DNA: TGTGCCAGCAGCTATTTAGGAGCAGGGCGGAACACTGAAGCTTTCTTT. The full variable domain, its missing parts supplied by reference TRBV7-9 and TRBJ1-1, is DTGVSQNPRHKITKRGQNVTFRCDPISEHNRLYWYRQTLGQGPEFLTYFQNEAQLEKSRLLSDRFSAERPKGSFSTLEIQRTEQGDSAMYLCASSYLGAGRNTEAFFGQGTRLTVV.

This chain joins TRBV7-9 and TRBJ1-1; TRBD1 agrees at 12 bases. The V segment lost 2 bases and the J segment 0 bases; nucleotides outside the gene matches: 7. Germline CDR1 reads SEHNR; CDR2 reads FQNEAQ (reference sequence). The CDR3 sequence is 18 residues long. The CDR3 DNA reads TGTGCCAGCAGCTTATTCCGGGACAGGGGGCCATTGAACACTGAAGCTTTCTTT. This translates into CASSLFRDRGPLNTEAFF. The variable domain in full, with the rest retrieved from reference TRBV7-9 and TRBJ1-1, is DTGVSQNPRHKITKRGQNVTFRCDPISEHNRLYWYRQTLGQGPEFLTYFQNEAQLEKSRLLSDRFSAERPKGSFSTLEIQRTEQGDSAMYLCASSLFRDRGPLNTEAFFGQGTRLTVV.

This clonotype came up many times. A read error is possible here, since a much larger clone lies one base away. The gene calls are TRBV7-9 and TRBJ2-5; D unclear. This CDR3 has 10 amino acids. Trimming took 5 bases from V and 4 from J, leaving 2 bases between them. Looked up from germline, CDR1 is SEHNR and CDR2 is FQNEAQ (reference sequence). The CDR3, as DNA: TGTGCCAGCAGCGCAGAGACCCAGTACTTC. Amino acid sequence: CASSAETQYF.

This clonotype was seen a few times. This sequence joins TRBV15 and TRBJ1-2; the D gene is possibly TRBD1 (6 bases). Germline CDR1 is LNHNV and CDR2 is YYDKDF (reference sequence). CDR3 size: 15 residues. Trimming removed 1 base from V and 7 bases from J, with 16 bases in between. The CDR3 here is CATSRGRGGAGGYTF. Here the CDR3 DNA reads TGTGCCACCAGCAGAGGCCGCGGGGGCGCGGGTGGCTACACCTTC.

The V call is TRBV27, the J call TRBJ2-7; the match to TRBD2 covers 11 bases. The V gene's germline CDR1 is MNHEY and CDR2 SMNVEV (reference sequence). The J segment lost 5 bases and the V segment lost 5 bases, leaving 8 bases of the junction unmatched. The length of the CDR3 is 15 residues. The CDR3 loop reads CASSNSGGAIHEQYF. The DNA for the CDR3 is TGTGCCAGCAGTAATAGCGGGGGGGCGATCCACGAGCAGTACTTC.

The chain links TRBV24-1 to TRBJ1-2; maybe TRBD1 (6 bases). The CDR3 contains 14 residues. V was trimmed by 3 bases and J by 4 bases, leaving 11 bases between them. Germline V CDR1 and CDR2: KGHDR, SFDVKD. CDR3 nucleotide sequence: TGTGCCACCAGTGATCGGACAGTCCTCTATGGCTACACCTTC. It is translated as CATSDRTVLYGYTF.

In this sample, this clonotype turned up a few times. In nucleotides, the CDR3 is TGTGCCATACCTGGCTTCTGGGCCAACGTCCTGACTTTC. It codes for CAIPGFWANVLTF. The V and J genes are TRBV7-9 and TRBJ2-6; D call uncertain. With 10 bases removed from V and 5 bases from J, the gap between germline ends came to 12 bases. CDR3 length equals 13 residues. Germline CDR1 reads SEHNR; CDR2 reads FQNEAQ (reference sequence).

This chain links TRBV20-1 with TRBJ2-1, with D unresolved. Germline V lookup: CDR1 DFQATT, CDR2 SNEGSKA (reference sequence). V lost 0 bases and J 7 bases, leaving 16 bases between the germline ends. The CDR3 is 15 amino acids. The CDR3 is CSARDRVFSLNEQFF. CDR3 coding DNA: TGCAGTGCTAGAGATCGTGTCTTCAGTTTGAATGAGCAGTTCTTC.

The V and J genes are TRBV7-9 and TRBJ2-1; tentatively, D is TRBD1 (5 bases). Trimming removed 5 bases from V and 9 bases from J, with 11 bases in between. There are 12 residues in the CDR3. CDR1 is SEHNR, CDR2 FQNEAQ, per germline (reference sequence). The CDR3: CASSTKGAEQFF. CDR3 coding DNA: TGTGCCAGCAGCACTAAAGGGGCTGAGCAGTTCTTC.

The sample holds one count of this clonotype. The rearrangement uses TRBV27 and TRBJ1-1; tentatively, D is TRBD1 (5 bases). CDR1 and CDR2 from the germline V gene are MNHEY and SMNVEV (reference sequence). CDR3 length: 16 amino acids. V was pared by 0 bases and J by 3 bases, with 14 bases between. The CDR3 region has the DNA TGTGCCAGCAGTTTATCCCAGGGTGGCGTTGACACTGAAGCTTTCTTT. Translating it yields CASSLSQGGVDTEAFF.

At least ten counts were recorded for this clonotype. The V and J genes are TRBV10-3 and TRBJ2-1; 7 nucleotides agree with TRBD1. With 6 bases clipped from V and 3 bases from J, the junction kept 8 bases outside the gene matches. The CDR3 consists of 15 residues. Germline V CDR1 and CDR2: ENHRY, SYGVKD. The DNA for the CDR3 is TGTGCCATCAGACGGGACAGTCGGTTCTACAATGAGCAGTTCTTC. It encodes CAIRRDSRFYNEQFF.